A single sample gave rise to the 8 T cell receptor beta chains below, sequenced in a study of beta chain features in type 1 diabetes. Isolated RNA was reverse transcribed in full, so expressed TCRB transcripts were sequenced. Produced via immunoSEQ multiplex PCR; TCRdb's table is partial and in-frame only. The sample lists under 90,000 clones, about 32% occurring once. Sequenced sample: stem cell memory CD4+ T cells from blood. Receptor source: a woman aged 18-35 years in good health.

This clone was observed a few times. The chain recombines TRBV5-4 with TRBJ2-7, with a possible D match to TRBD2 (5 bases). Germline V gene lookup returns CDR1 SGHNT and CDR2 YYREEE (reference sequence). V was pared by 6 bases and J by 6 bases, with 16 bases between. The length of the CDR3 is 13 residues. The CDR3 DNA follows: TGTGCCAGCACCTTCTTCGAAGGGAGCGAGCAGTACTTC. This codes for CASTFFEGSEQYF.

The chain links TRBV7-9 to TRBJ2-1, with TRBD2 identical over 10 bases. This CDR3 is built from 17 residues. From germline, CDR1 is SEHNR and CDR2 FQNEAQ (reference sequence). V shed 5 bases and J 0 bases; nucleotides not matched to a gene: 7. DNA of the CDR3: TGTGCCAGCAGCCAAGCGGGAGGGCCGAACTCCTACAATGAGCAGTTCTTC. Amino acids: CASSQAGGPNSYNEQFF.

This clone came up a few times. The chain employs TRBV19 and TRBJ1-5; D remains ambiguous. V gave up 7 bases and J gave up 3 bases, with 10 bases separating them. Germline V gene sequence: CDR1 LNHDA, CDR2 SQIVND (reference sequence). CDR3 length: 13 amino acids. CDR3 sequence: CASNRQINQPQHF. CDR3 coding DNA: TGTGCCAGTAATCGCCAGATCAATCAGCCCCAGCATTTT.

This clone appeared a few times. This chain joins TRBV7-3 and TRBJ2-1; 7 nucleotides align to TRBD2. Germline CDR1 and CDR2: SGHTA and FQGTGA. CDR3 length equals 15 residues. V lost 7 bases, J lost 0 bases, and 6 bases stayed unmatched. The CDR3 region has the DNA TGTGCCAGCACCATGGGGGGGGGCTCCTACAATGAGCAGTTCTTC. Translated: CASTMGGGSYNEQFF.

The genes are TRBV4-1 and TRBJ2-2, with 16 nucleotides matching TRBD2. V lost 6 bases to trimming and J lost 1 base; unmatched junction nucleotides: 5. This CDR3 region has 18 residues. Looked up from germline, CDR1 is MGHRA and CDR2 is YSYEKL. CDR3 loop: CASRPGLAGGRNTGELFF. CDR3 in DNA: TGCGCCAGCAGACCGGGACTAGCGGGGGGGCGGAACACCGGGGAGCTGTTTTTT.

In DNA form, the CDR3 reads TGTGCCAGCAGCTTTATGTACAATGAGCAGTTCTTC. Encoded protein: CASSFMYNEQFF. This chain joins TRBV5-5 and TRBJ2-1; the D is unclear. The germline gives CDR1 SGHKS, CDR2 YYEKEE (reference sequence). V was cut by 2 bases and J by 4 bases, with 4 bases left in between. The CDR3 extends over 12 amino acids. The complete variable domain, with remaining parts taken from reference TRBV5-5 and TRBJ2-1, reads DAGVTQSPTHLIKTRGQQVTLRCSPISGHKSVSWYQQVLGQGPQFIFQYYEKEERGRGNFPDRFSARQFPNYSSELNVNALLLGDSALYLCASSFMYNEQFFGPGTRLTVL.

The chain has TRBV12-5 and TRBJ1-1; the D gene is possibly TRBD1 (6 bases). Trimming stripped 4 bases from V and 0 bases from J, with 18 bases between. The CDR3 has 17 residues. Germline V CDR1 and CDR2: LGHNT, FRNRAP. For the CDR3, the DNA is TGTGCTAGTGGTTCAACTCCTGGACAGCGTCTGAACACTGAAGCTTTCTTT. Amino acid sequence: CASGSTPGQRLNTEAFF. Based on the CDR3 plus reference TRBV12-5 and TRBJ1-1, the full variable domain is DARVTQTPRHKVTEMGQEVTMRCQPILGHNTVFWYRQTMMQGLELLAYFRNRAPLDDSGMPKDRFSAEMPDATLATLKIQPSEPRDSAVYFCASGSTPGQRLNTEAFFGQGTRLTVV.

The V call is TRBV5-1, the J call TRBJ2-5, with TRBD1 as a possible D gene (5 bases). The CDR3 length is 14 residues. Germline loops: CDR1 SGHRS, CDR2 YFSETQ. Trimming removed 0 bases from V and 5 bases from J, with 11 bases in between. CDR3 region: CASSLGQGGETQYF. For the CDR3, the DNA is TGCGCCAGCAGCTTGGGCCAGGGTGGGGAGACCCAGTACTTC.